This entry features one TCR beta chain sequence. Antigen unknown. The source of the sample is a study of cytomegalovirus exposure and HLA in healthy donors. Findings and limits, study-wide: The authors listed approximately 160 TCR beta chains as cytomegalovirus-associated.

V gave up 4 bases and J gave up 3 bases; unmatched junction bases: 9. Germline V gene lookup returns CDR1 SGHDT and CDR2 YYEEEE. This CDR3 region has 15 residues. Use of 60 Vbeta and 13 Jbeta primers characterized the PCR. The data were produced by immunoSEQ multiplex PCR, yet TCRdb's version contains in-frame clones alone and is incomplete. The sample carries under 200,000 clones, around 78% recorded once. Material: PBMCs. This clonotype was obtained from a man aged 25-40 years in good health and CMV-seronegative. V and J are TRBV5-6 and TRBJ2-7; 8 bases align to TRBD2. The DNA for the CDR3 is TGTGCCAGCAGCCGGGTCGGGCTAGCGGGCTACGAGCAGTACTTC. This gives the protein CASSRVGLAGYEQYF.